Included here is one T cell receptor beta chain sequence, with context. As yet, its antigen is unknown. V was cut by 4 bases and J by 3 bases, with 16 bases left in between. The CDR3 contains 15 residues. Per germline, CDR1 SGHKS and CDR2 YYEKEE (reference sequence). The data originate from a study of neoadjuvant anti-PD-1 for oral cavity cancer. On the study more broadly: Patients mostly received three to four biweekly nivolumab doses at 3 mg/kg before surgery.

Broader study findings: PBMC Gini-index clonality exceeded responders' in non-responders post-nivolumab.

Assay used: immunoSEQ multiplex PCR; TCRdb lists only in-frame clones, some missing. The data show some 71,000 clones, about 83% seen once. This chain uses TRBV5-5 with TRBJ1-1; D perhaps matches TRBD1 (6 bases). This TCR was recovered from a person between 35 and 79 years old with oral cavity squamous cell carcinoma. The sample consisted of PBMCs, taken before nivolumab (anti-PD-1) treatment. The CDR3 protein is CASSGAGGADTEAFF. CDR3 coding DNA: TGTGCCAGCAGCGGAGCCGGGGGGGCAGACACTGAAGCTTTCTTT. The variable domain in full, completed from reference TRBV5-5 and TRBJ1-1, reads DAGVTQSPTHLIKTRGQQVTLRCSPISGHKSVSWYQQVLGQGPQFIFQYYEKEERGRGNFPDRFSARQFPNYSSELNVNALLLGDSALYLCASSGAGGADTEAFFGQGTRLTVV.